The source of this T cell receptor (beta chain) is a study of CD8 T cells in Susac syndrome. Sequencing of TCR beta, carried out with a high-throughput approach, was applied to CD8+ and CD4+ T cells from the blood. Multiple sclerosis controls were treatment-naive patients with stable or active relapsing-remitting disease. The CD8+ and CD4+ T cells were isolated magnetically using a negative isolation approach, whereas the TEMRA cells were enriched by FACS. The RNA, about 0.45 to 1 ug, was put through reverse transcription using random hexamers. TCR beta CDR3 was amplified by immunoSEQ covering 54 Vbeta and 13 Jbeta. From the immunoSEQ multiplex PCR reads, TCRdb called clonotypes with MiXCR, one entry per CDR3 protein. The repertoire holds about 76,000 distinct CDR3 sequences, with 90% to 95% as singletons. Source material: CD8+ T cells from PBMCs. The receptor was isolated from a human donor with multiple sclerosis.

The CDR3 spells CSVGGAIGDEQFF. In DNA form, the CDR3 reads TGCAGCGTTGGAGGGGCGATTGGGGATGAGCAGTTCTTC. This chain joins TRBV29-1 and TRBJ2-1; D possibly matches TRBD1 or TRBD2 (5 bases each). CDR1 SQVTM and CDR2 ANQGSEA come from the germline V gene. CDR3 length: 13 amino acids. Trimming removed 4 bases from V and 8 bases from J, with 15 bases in between.